Following are 14 T cell receptor beta chains from one sample sequenced in a study of shared clonotypes between healthy human individuals. Using immunoSEQ multiplex PCR, the repertoire was profiled, and TCRdb retains in-frame clones only, with some absent. The sample has some 2 million clones, about 94% seen once. Positive CCR7 selection of CD45RO-negative cells yielded the naive CD8 cells, and terminally differentiated effector memory CD45RA+ cells were excluded. The sample was naive CD8+ T cells sorted from blood. Source of these receptors: a man aged 18 to 35 in good health.

With regard to this clone: Its ends do not fully match the called genes, so a read error is possible. This sequence joins TRBV7-2 and TRBJ2-7; 7 bases match TRBD1. The CDR3 has 13 residues. From germline, CDR1 is SGHTA and CDR2 FQGNSA. The CDR3 region has the DNA TGTGCCGGCAGCTTCGGGACAGCCTACGAGCAGTACTTC. It translates to CAGSFGTAYEQYF.

This chain links TRBV7-2 with TRBJ2-7; perhaps D is TRBD1 or TRBD2 (5 bases each). Deletions cut 5 bases from V and 2 bases from J, with 13 bases between. The CDR3 sequence is 14 residues long. Germline V CDR1 and CDR2: SGHTA, FQGNSA. In DNA, the CDR3 is TGTGCCAGCAGCAGGGACGGGTCCCCCTACGAGCAGTACTTC. This translates into CASSRDGSPYEQYF.

The J gene is TRBJ2-2, the V gene TRBV28, with 11 nucleotides matching TRBD1. The CDR3 has 17 residues. V dropped 6 bases and J dropped 3; count of bases not matched to a gene: 9. CDR1 MDHEN and CDR2 SYDVKM come from the germline V gene. In DNA form, the CDR3 reads TGTGCCAGCAGGACGTGGACAGGGGGCGATCACACCGGGGAGCTGTTTTTT. Translated: CASRTWTGGDHTGELFF.

This chain joins TRBV9 and TRBJ2-3, with 8 bases lining up with TRBD2. Germline V gene lookup returns CDR1 SGDLS and CDR2 YYNGEE. CDR3 length equals 15 residues. The trim removed 6 bases at V and 4 bases at J, leaving 10 bases unmatched. The CDR3 bases are TGTGCCAGCAACCTAGGGACTAGTCGGGCAGATACGCAGTATTTT. Protein product: CASNLGTSRADTQYF.

The rearrangement uses TRBV6-5 and TRBJ2-2, with 8 bases lining up with TRBD1. J lost 7 bases, V lost 0 bases, and 7 bases had no gene match. Germline assignment: CDR1 MNHEY and CDR2 SVGAGI. This CDR3 spans 16 amino acids. The CDR3 loop reads CASSYSLQGVYGELFF. The DNA of the CDR3 is TGTGCCAGCAGTTACTCGTTACAGGGGGTTTACGGGGAGCTGTTTTTT.

This clone was detected once. The chain combines TRBV7-8 with TRBJ1-5; a possible D gene is TRBD1 (6 bases). Germline V lookup: CDR1 SGHVS, CDR2 FQNEAQ. The CDR3 totals 17 residues. V shed 5 bases and J shed 0 bases, with 17 bases lying between them. The CDR3 spells CASSLGWDITSNQPQHF. DNA for the CDR3: TGTGCCAGCAGCCTCGGGTGGGACATAACTAGCAATCAGCCCCAGCATTTT.

The chain links TRBV27 to TRBJ2-1; possible D gene TRBD2, 7 bases. The CDR3 is 16 residues long. CDR1 and CDR2 from the germline V gene are MNHEY and SMNVEV (reference sequence). Trimming took 8 bases from V and 9 from J, leaving 26 bases between them. CDR3 residues: CASSLGGLQAHSEQFF. The CDR3 coding sequence is TGTGCCAGCTCCTTAGGGGGACTACAAGCCCACAGTGAGCAGTTCTTC.

V usage is TRBV7-2 and J usage is TRBJ2-7, with D possibly matching TRBD1 (6 bases). The CDR3 runs to 14 residues. The germline V and J ends were trimmed by 4 bases and 0 bases, with 10 bases remaining between them. Looked up from germline, CDR1 is SGHTA and CDR2 is FQGNSA. The CDR3 loop reads CASSSPGVSYEQYF. DNA for the CDR3: TGTGCCAGCAGCTCGCCAGGGGTCTCCTACGAGCAGTACTTC. Using reference TRBV7-2 and TRBJ2-7 for the parts outside the CDR3, the full variable domain is GAGVSQSPSNKVTEKGKDVELRCDPISGHTALYWYRQSLGQGLEFLIYFQGNSAPDKSGLPSDRFSAERTGGSVSTLTIQRTQQEDSAVYLCASSSPGVSYEQYFGPGTRLTVT.

The rearrangement uses TRBV27 and TRBJ1-5, with a possible D match to TRBD1 (6 bases). CDR1 is MNHEY and CDR2 is SMNVEV in the germline V gene (reference sequence). The ends were cut back, 5 bases at V and 3 bases at J, with 11 bases in the middle. There are 14 residues in the CDR3. This CDR3 reads CASSIRDTNQPQHF. DNA for the CDR3: TGTGCCAGCAGTATCCGGGACACCAATCAGCCCCAGCATTTT.

With regard to this clone: Compared with germline, one end of the junction differs, possibly owing to a read error. The rearrangement joins TRBV11-3 to TRBJ2-1; the match to TRBD2 covers 14 bases. CDR3 length equals 17 residues. From germline, CDR1 is SGHNT and CDR2 YENEEA. The CDR3 DNA reads TGTGCCGGCAGCTCCACCGGGACTAGCGGGAGTTACAATGAGCAGTTCTTC. This encodes CAGSSTGTSGSYNEQFF.

The chain recombines TRBV28 with TRBJ2-5; TRBD1 is a possible D gene (5 bases). Germline CDR1 MDHEN, CDR2 SYDVKM. There are 12 residues in the CDR3. Trimming shortened V by 5 bases and J by 1 base, and 5 bases separated the two germline ends. The CDR3 here is CASSDSQETQYF. The CDR3 region has the DNA TGTGCCAGCAGTGACAGCCAAGAGACCCAGTACTTC.

The chain recombines TRBV27 with TRBJ2-1, with TRBD2 matching 11 bases. CDR3 length equals 13 residues. Germline CDR1 is MNHEY and CDR2 is SMNVEV (reference sequence). Germline trimming cut 9 bases from V and 7 bases from J; bases unmatched to any gene: 5. The CDR3: CASSGGALNEQFF. The CDR3 bases are TGTGCCAGTAGCGGGGGGGCCTTGAATGAGCAGTTCTTC.

The rearrangement links TRBV27 to TRBJ2-7; 10 bases match TRBD2. V lost 5 bases and J lost 3; bases outside the gene matches: 4. Germline loops: CDR1 MNHEY, CDR2 SMNVEV (reference sequence). This CDR3 is built from 14 residues. The CDR3 spells CASSTASGGYEQYF. The CDR3 bases are TGTGCCAGCAGTACAGCTAGCGGGGGCTACGAGCAGTACTTC.

The genes are TRBV7-9 and TRBJ1-1; D gene ambiguous. The CDR3 covers 16 residues. The V and J ends lost 5 bases and 2 bases respectively, with 18 bases between them. The germline V gene encodes CDR1 SEHNR and CDR2 FQNEAQ (reference sequence). The CDR3, as DNA: TGTGCCAGCAGCCCCGCTTTGGGGATGGGTAACACTGAAGCTTTCTTT. It specifies CASSPALGMGNTEAFF.